Shown below are 14 T cell receptor beta chains from a single sample sequenced in a study of a mutant IDH1 vaccine in newly diagnosed glioma. For these receptors, no antigen is known. Clones were sequenced by immunoSEQ multiplex PCR, and TCRdb holds only the in-frame ones, with some missing. Of about 81,000 clones listed, around 85% are singletons. Time point meaning: week 23, last vaccination. Every vaccination contained 300 ug of the mutant IDH1 20-mer peptide and was paired with topical imiquimod. The sequences come from PBMCs, collected from a glioma patient whose treatment included an IDH1 peptide vaccine. All receptors come from a man aged 25-40 years with glioma. Some clones in this sample may be carry-over from other donors' samples.

CDR3 amino acids: CASSPRTGVDTGELFF. CDR3 in DNA: TGTGCCAGCAGCCCCAGGACAGGGGTTGACACCGGGGAGCTGTTTTTT. V gene TRBV7-2 combines with J gene TRBJ2-2, with TRBD1 identical over 9 bases. CDR1 and CDR2 (germline): SGHTA, FQGNSA. This CDR3 is 16 amino acids long. The ends lost 5 bases at V and 3 bases at J; junction bases unmatched: 7.

This clone was found a few times. The chain carries TRBV7-3 and TRBJ1-6; tentatively, D is TRBD1 (6 bases). Trimming cost V 1 base and J 10 bases, with 17 bases left between them. CDR1 and CDR2 (germline): SGHTA, FQGTGA. CDR3 length equals 16 residues. The CDR3 here is CASSLKRAGEGSPLHF. For the CDR3, the DNA is TGTGCCAGCAGCTTAAAGAGGGCAGGGGAAGGATCACCCCTCCACTTT.

The rearrangement links TRBV5-1 to TRBJ2-1, with 8 nucleotides matching TRBD1. Germline CDR1 reads SGHRS; CDR2 reads YFSETQ. The CDR3 runs 15 residues. Losses at the gene ends were 3 bases for V and 8 bases for J; bases not matched to a gene: 10. CDR3 DNA sequence: TGCGCCAGCAGCTCACAGGGGGGCACTCTGGATGAGCAGTTCTTC. The encoded protein is CASSSQGGTLDEQFF. The full variable domain, its missing parts supplied by reference TRBV5-1 and TRBJ2-1, is KAGVTQTPRYLIKTRGQQVTLSCSPISGHRSVSWYQQTPGQGLQFLFEYFSETQRNKGNFPGRFSGRQFSNSRSEMNVSTLELGDSALYLCASSSQGGTLDEQFFGPGTRLTVL.

The rearrangement links TRBV9 to TRBJ2-1; weak D call: TRBD2 (6 bases). The V gene's germline CDR1 is SGDLS and CDR2 YYNGEE. The V end lost 3 bases, the J end lost 3 bases, and 13 bases lay between the germline ends. The CDR3 totals 15 residues. CDR3 nucleotides: TGTGCCAGCAGCGCGAAGGACTATTACTACAATGAGCAGTTCTTC. Translating it yields CASSAKDYYYNEQFF.

J is TRBJ2-1 and V is TRBV5-1, with 9 bases aligning to TRBD1. The CDR3 sequence is 15 residues long. Germline V CDR1 and CDR2: SGHRS, YFSETQ. V lost 2 bases and J lost 6; bases outside the gene matches: 6. CDR3 sequence reads: CASSLMTGGGNEQFF. CDR3 coding DNA: TGCGCCAGCAGCTTAATGACAGGGGGTGGCAATGAGCAGTTCTTC. The full variable domain, rest sourced from reference TRBV5-1 and TRBJ2-1, is KAGVTQTPRYLIKTRGQQVTLSCSPISGHRSVSWYQQTPGQGLQFLFEYFSETQRNKGNFPGRFSGRQFSNSRSEMNVSTLELGDSALYLCASSLMTGGGNEQFFGPGTRLTVL.

J is TRBJ1-1 and V is TRBV6-6; TRBD1 matches at 9 bases. The V segment lost 8 bases and the J segment 11 bases; nucleotides outside the gene matches: 9. This CDR3 region has 12 residues. The germline V gene has CDR1 MNHNY and CDR2 SVGAGI (reference sequence). CDR3: CASALDRGRAFF. The CDR3 nucleotides read TGTGCCAGCGCCCTGGACAGGGGAAGGGCTTTCTTT.

J is TRBJ1-2 and V is TRBV11-2, with TRBD1 matching over 7 bases. Germline trimming cut 3 bases from V and 4 bases from J; bases unmatched to any gene: 8. Germline values: CDR1 SGHAT, CDR2 FQNNGV. The length of the CDR3 is 15 residues. CDR3 sequence (DNA): TGTGCCAGCAGCTTTGACCGGGACAGTTCCTATGGCTACACCTTC. Its translation is CASSFDRDSSYGYTF.

This clone has a single count. In DNA, the CDR3 is TGTGCCAGCAGCTTTTCCCGACAGGGTCCTAATGAGCAGTTCTTC. Its protein product is CASSFSRQGPNEQFF. The V and J genes are TRBV5-4 and TRBJ2-1; TRBD1 aligns across 7 bases. CDR3 size: 15 residues. V was clipped by 2 bases and J by 7 bases; unmatched bases: 9. The V gene's germline CDR1 is SGHNT and CDR2 YYREEE (reference sequence).

The chain is built from TRBV9 and TRBJ2-7; D is possibly TRBD2 (6 bases). There are 15 residues in the CDR3. With 4 bases removed from V and 1 base from J, the gap between germline ends came to 15 bases. Germline CDR1 reads SGDLS; CDR2 reads YYNGEE. CDR3 loop: CASSPDMGGSYEQYF. The CDR3 bases are TGTGCCAGCAGCCCGGATATGGGGGGTTCCTACGAGCAGTACTTC.

The chain joins TRBV28 to TRBJ2-3; either TRBD1 or TRBD2 may supply D (5 bases each). Per the germline V gene, CDR1 is MDHEN and CDR2 is SYDVKM. Trimming removed 11 bases from V and 6 bases from J, with 18 bases in between. This CDR3 has 13 residues. CDR3 bases: TGTGCCGGGGGAACCTCCATGGGGGATACGCAGTATTTT. This sequence encodes CAGGTSMGDTQYF.

The chain carries TRBV30 and TRBJ2-3, with D tentatively TRBD1 or TRBD2 (5 bases each). Trimming took off 0 bases at V and 0 bases at J, with 10 bases between the two ends. The CDR3 loop spans 15 amino acids. CDR1 is GTSNPN and CDR2 is SVGIG in the germline V gene (reference sequence). The CDR3 DNA is TGTGCCTGGAGTGTCGGGGCAGCTAGCACAGATACGCAGTATTTT. Translated: CAWSVGAASTDTQYF.

V usage is TRBV28 and J usage is TRBJ1-1; D unresolved. The germline V gene encodes CDR1 MDHEN and CDR2 SYDVKM. The CDR3 spans 14 residues. Trimming removed 11 bases at V and 0 bases at J, with 16 bases between. As DNA, the CDR3 is TGTGCCTCTCATGTGTCCAGTATGAACACTGAAGCTTTCTTT. Translated, it gives CASHVSSMNTEAFF. The full variable domain, rest sourced from reference TRBV28 and TRBJ1-1, is DVKVTQSSRYLVKRTGEKVFLECVQDMDHENMFWYRQDPGLGLRLIYFSYDVKMKEKGDIPEGYSVSREKKERFSLILESASTNQTSMYLCASHVSSMNTEAFFGQGTRLTVV.

The CDR3 sequence: CASSLGGSRENIQYF. CDR3 DNA sequence: TGTGCCAGCAGCTTGGGGGGGAGCAGGGAAAACATTCAGTACTTC. V usage is TRBV5-8 and J usage is TRBJ2-4; D is possibly TRBD1 or TRBD2 (5 bases each). V lost 0 bases and J lost 5, with 12 bases in between. The CDR3 extends over 15 amino acids. Germline assignment: CDR1 SGHTS and CDR2 YDEGEE.

The gene calls are TRBV27 and TRBJ2-2; D is possibly TRBD1 or TRBD2 (6 bases each). Germline V gene sequence: CDR1 MNHEY, CDR2 SMNVEV (reference sequence). CDR3 length: 16 residues. The V and J ends lost 3 bases and 0 bases respectively, with 11 bases between them. The DNA of the CDR3 is TGTGCCAGCAGTTTGACGGGGGCCTCGAACACCGGGGAGCTGTTTTTT. Translating it yields CASSLTGASNTGELFF.